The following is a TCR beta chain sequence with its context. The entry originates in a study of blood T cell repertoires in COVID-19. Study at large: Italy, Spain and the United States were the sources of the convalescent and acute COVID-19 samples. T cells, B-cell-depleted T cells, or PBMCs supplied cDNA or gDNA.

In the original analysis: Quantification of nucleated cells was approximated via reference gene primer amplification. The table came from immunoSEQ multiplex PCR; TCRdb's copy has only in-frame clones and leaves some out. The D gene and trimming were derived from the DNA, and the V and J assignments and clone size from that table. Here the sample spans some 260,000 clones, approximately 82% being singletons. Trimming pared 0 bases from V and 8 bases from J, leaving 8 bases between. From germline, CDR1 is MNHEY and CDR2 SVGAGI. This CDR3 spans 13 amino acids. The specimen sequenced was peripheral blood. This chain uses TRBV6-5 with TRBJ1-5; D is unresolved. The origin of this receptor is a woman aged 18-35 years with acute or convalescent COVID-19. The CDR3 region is CASSYSGAEPQHF. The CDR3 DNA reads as TGTGCCAGCAGTTACTCGGGAGCGGAGCCCCAGCATTTT.